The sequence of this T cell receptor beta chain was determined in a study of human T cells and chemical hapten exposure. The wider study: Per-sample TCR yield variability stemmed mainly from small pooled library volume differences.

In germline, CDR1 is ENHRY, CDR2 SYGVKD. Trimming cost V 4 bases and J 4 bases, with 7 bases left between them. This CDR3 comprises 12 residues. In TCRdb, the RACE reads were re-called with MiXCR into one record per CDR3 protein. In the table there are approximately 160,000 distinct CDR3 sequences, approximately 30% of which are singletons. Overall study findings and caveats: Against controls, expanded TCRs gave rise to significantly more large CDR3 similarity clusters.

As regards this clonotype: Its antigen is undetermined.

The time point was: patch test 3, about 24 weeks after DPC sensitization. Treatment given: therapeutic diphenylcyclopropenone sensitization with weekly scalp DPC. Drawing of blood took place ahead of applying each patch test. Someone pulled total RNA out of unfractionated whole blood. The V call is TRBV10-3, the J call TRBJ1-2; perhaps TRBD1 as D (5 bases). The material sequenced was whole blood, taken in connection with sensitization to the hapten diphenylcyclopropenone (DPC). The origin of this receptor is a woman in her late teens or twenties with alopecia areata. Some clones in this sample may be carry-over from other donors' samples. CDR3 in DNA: TGTGCCATCAGTGGACAGTCCTATGGCTACACCTTC. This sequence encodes CAISGQSYGYTF.